This T cell receptor beta chain was observed in a study of T cell clonotyping in hematopoietic cell transplantation. Study-level results: CD4 and CD8 repertoire contributions could not be separated without sorting. Recipient TCR diversity dropped after transplant; expanded clonotypes rose from day 30 to 180.

Data came from immunoSEQ multiplex PCR; TCRdb stores just in-frame clones and leaves some out. The sample lists around 15,000 clones, approximately 81% seen once, with 4% to 5% in the top ten. This CDR3 comprises 15 residues. V shed 0 bases, J shed 8 bases, and the junction held 7 bases outside the gene matches. CDR1 SGDLS and CDR2 YYNGEE come from the germline V gene. Turning to this clone: The antigen is not known.

V usage is TRBV9 and J usage is TRBJ2-1; 8 bases are shared with TRBD1. The specimen was PBMCs, collected 100 days after allogeneic stem cell transplant. The sequence came from a male patient between 60 and 69 years old who had an allogeneic stem cell transplant from a related donor, so the T cells may come from the graft donor. Some clones in this sample may be carry-over from other donors' samples. CDR3 amino acids: CASSVVAGGMHEQFF. CDR3 DNA: TGTGCCAGCAGCGTAGTGGCAGGGGGCATGCATGAGCAGTTCTTC.